The 32 T cell receptor beta chains below were found in one sample sequenced in a study of identical twins. TCRdb redid the calling of the 5' RACE reads with MiXCR, one entry per CDR3 protein. The sample lists under 900,000 distinct CDR3 sequences; roughly 20% were seen once. A further study also used this sample, focusing on T cells expressing NK-cell markers.

Sequencing was performed on PBMCs. All receptors come from a woman aged 18-29 years in good health.

Only one count was recorded for this clonotype. A far larger clone is only one base removed, so a read error is likely. The J gene is TRBJ1-2, the V gene TRBV6-2 or TRBV6-3; unclear D gene. This CDR3 contains 11 residues. Germline CDR1 is MNHEY and CDR2 is SVGEGT. With 4 bases removed from V and 3 bases from J, the gap between germline ends came to 3 bases. The CDR3 protein is CASSFDYGYTF. DNA of the CDR3: TGTGCCAGCAGTTTTGACTATGGCTACACCTTC.

The chain links TRBV14 to TRBJ2-5, with D hard to call. The CDR3 is 14 amino acids. Trimming removed 0 bases at V and 4 bases at J, with 9 bases between. Germline values: CDR1 SGHDN, CDR2 FVKESK. DNA of the CDR3: TGTGCCAGCAGCCAAGATCTCCAGCGAGAGACCCAGTACTTC. It yields the protein CASSQDLQRETQYF.

The chain is built from TRBV20-1 and TRBJ2-3, with 9 bases that match TRBD2. Germline CDR1 DFQATT, CDR2 SNEGSKA (reference sequence). The CDR3 runs 14 residues. Trimming cost V 6 bases and J 5 bases; bases outside gene matches: 9. This CDR3 reads CSALGVAGEDTQYF. The CDR3 DNA is TGCAGTGCACTCGGGGTAGCGGGAGAAGATACGCAGTATTTT.

V usage is TRBV4-3 and J usage is TRBJ2-1; no clear D. There are 14 residues in the CDR3. Trimming left V 0 bases short and J 6 bases short, with 9 bases between. Germline CDR1 LGHNA, CDR2 YSLEER. Here the CDR3 DNA reads TGCGCCAGCAGCCAAGATTGGTCGAGCAATGAGCAGTTCTTC. It yields the protein CASSQDWSSNEQFF.

The CDR3 sequence is CASSLSWSDTQYF. CDR3 coding DNA: TGTGCCAGCAGCCTAAGTTGGTCAGATACGCAGTATTTT. V gene TRBV7-2 combines with J gene TRBJ2-3; D remains ambiguous. Germline CDR1 SGHTA, CDR2 FQGNSA. The CDR3 loop spans 13 amino acids. The V end lost 5 bases, the J end lost 4 bases, and 10 bases lay between the germline ends.

The chain is built from TRBV20-1 and TRBJ2-1, with D possibly matching TRBD2 (6 bases). V lost 1 base and J 15 bases, leaving 19 bases between the germline ends. Germline values: CDR1 DFQATT, CDR2 SNEGSKA (reference sequence). CDR3 size: 13 residues. CDR3 nucleotide sequence: TGCAGTGCTAGAGGCGGGGCCTACTTCCGGCCGTTCTTC. This sequence encodes CSARGGAYFRPFF.

The gene calls are TRBV29-1 and TRBJ2-1; D may be TRBD2 (6 bases). V gave up 7 bases and J gave up 8 bases, with 12 bases separating them. Germline V lookup: CDR1 SQVTM, CDR2 ANQGSEA. The CDR3 is 11 amino acids. CDR3 bases: TGCAGCGGGGCATGGAGGGATGAGCAGTTCTTC. It specifies CSGAWRDEQFF.

This clonotype turned up a few times. This chain joins TRBV12-3 or TRBV12-4 and TRBJ2-2; D not resolved. V was shortened by 5 bases and J by 6 bases, with 16 bases between the two germline ends. The CDR3 is 15 amino acids. Written as DNA, the CDR3 is TGTGCCAGCAGTCGTGGACCAGCGTCGGCCGGGGAGCTGTTTTTT. Amino acid sequence: CASSRGPASAGELFF.

The chain has TRBV20-1 and TRBJ2-2; D possibly corresponds to TRBD2 (6 bases). V lost 4 bases, J lost 11 bases, and 14 bases lay in between. The CDR3 covers 12 residues. CDR1 DFQATT and CDR2 SNEGSKA come from the germline V gene (reference sequence). The CDR3 protein is CSAIRGAGELFF. DNA for the CDR3: TGCAGTGCTATTCGGGGAGCGGGTGAGCTGTTTTTT.

The sample holds a few counts of this clonotype. The chain couples TRBV5-1 to TRBJ2-3; D gene ambiguous. V lost 9 bases and J 2 bases, leaving 13 bases between the germline ends. CDR1 and CDR2 (germline): SGHRS, YFSETQ. CDR3 length equals 13 residues. The CDR3 region is CATTRPDTDTQYF. The CDR3 DNA follows: TGCGCCACAACGCGACCCGACACAGATACGCAGTATTTT.

This chain joins TRBV7-6 and TRBJ2-5; D remains unclear. V lost 0 bases, J lost 4 bases, and 9 bases lay in between. CDR1 and CDR2 from the germline V gene are SGHVS and FNYEAQ. This CDR3 has 14 amino acids. The CDR3 is CASSLADGRETQYF. The CDR3 DNA follows: TGTGCCAGCAGCTTAGCGGACGGGCGAGAGACCCAGTACTTC.

The chain couples TRBV20-1 to TRBJ2-3; D unclear. The germline gives CDR1 DFQATT, CDR2 SNEGSKA (reference sequence). The germline V and J ends were trimmed by 3 bases and 0 bases, with 13 bases remaining between them. The CDR3 loop spans 15 amino acids. The CDR3 DNA is TGCAGTGCTAGGACGTTCCGGACGAGCACAGATACGCAGTATTTT. It encodes CSARTFRTSTDTQYF.

The chain joins TRBV28 to TRBJ1-2; D is possibly TRBD1 (5 bases). Trimming took 5 bases from V and 3 from J, leaving 16 bases between them. The CDR3 extends over 15 amino acids. Germline CDR1 is MDHEN and CDR2 is SYDVKM. The CDR3 spells CASSPSDGAYYGYTF. As DNA, the CDR3 is TGTGCCAGCAGTCCTTCTGACGGGGCCTACTATGGCTACACCTTC.

Points on this clonotype: The germline gene is not matched at one end of the junction; a read error may be the cause. The CDR3 loop reads CASSAGTGWEETQYF. As DNA, the CDR3 is TGTGCTAGCAGCGCCGGGACAGGTTGGGAAGAGACCCAGTACTTC. This chain uses TRBV7-7 with TRBJ2-5; 8 bases agree with TRBD1. The CDR3 has 15 amino acids. The germline V gene encodes CDR1 SSHAT and CDR2 FNYEAQ (reference sequence).

This clonotype was counted at least ten times. The chain links TRBV12-3 or TRBV12-4 to TRBJ1-5; the D gene is possibly TRBD1 (5 bases). The CDR3 covers 13 residues. V lost 0 bases to trimming and J lost 7 bases, with 7 bases between them. Here the CDR3 reads CASSLAREQPQHF. CDR3 nucleotide sequence: TGTGCCAGCAGTTTAGCCAGGGAGCAGCCCCAGCATTTT.

The CDR3, as DNA: TGTGCCACCAGCAGAGATCGCGGCGGGAGGGCCAATGAGCAGTTCTTC. Residues: CATSRDRGGRANEQFF. V usage is TRBV15 and J usage is TRBJ2-1, with 9 positions matching TRBD2. The CDR3 length is 16 residues. V shed 0 bases and J 6 bases; nucleotides not matched to a gene: 6. Germline lookup yields CDR1 LNHNV and CDR2 YYDKDF (reference sequence).

The J gene is TRBJ1-1, the V gene TRBV20-1; D unresolved. CDR1 and CDR2 from the germline V gene are DFQATT and SNEGSKA (reference sequence). Between the trimmed V and J ends, which lost 6 bases and 1 base, there was a span of 6 bases. This CDR3 contains 11 residues. CDR3 nucleotides: TGCAGTGCCTGGGCGAACACTGAAGCTTTCTTT. Translation: CSAWANTEAFF.

The chain uses TRBV4-3 and TRBJ2-6; possible D gene TRBD1, 5 bases. CDR1 is LGHNA, CDR2 YSLEER, per germline. The CDR3 runs to 16 residues. V shed 0 bases and J shed 2 bases, with 8 bases lying between them. The CDR3 reads CASSQEAGTGANVLTF. CDR3 sequence (DNA): TGCGCCAGCAGCCAAGAAGCAGGGACTGGGGCCAACGTCCTGACTTTC.

In its sample, this clonotype was seen a few times. The J gene is TRBJ2-1, the V gene TRBV20-1; D may be TRBD2 (5 bases). The CDR3 totals 15 residues. Germline CDR1 and CDR2: DFQATT and SNEGSKA (reference sequence). V lost 6 bases and J 2 bases, leaving 17 bases between the germline ends. CDR3 nucleotide sequence: TGCAGTGCCCCCCTCGCACTAGGGCCCTACAATGAGCAGTTCTTC. Its protein is CSAPLALGPYNEQFF.

The chain uses TRBV5-1 and TRBJ2-1; tentatively, D is TRBD1 or TRBD2 (5 bases each). This CDR3 is 15 amino acids long. CDR1 and CDR2 from the germline V gene are SGHRS and YFSETQ. The V and J ends lost 5 bases and 6 bases respectively, with 18 bases between them. Here the CDR3 DNA reads TGCGCCAGCAGTCGGGACCCGAACAACGGCAATGAGCAGTTCTTC. It yields the protein CASSRDPNNGNEQFF. Looking up the rest from reference TRBV5-1 and TRBJ2-1 gives the full variable domain: KAGVTQTPRYLIKTRGQQVTLSCSPISGHRSVSWYQQTPGQGLQFLFEYFSETQRNKGNFPGRFSGRQFSNSRSEMNVSTLELGDSALYLCASSRDPNNGNEQFFGPGTRLTVL.

The gene calls are TRBV20-1 and TRBJ2-1; D gene unclear. CDR3 length equals 14 residues. The germline V gene encodes CDR1 DFQATT and CDR2 SNEGSKA (reference sequence). The germline V and J ends were trimmed by 5 bases and 1 base, with 12 bases remaining between them. The CDR3, as DNA: TGCAGTGCTTCCCTACAGCTTTCCTACAATGAGCAGTTCTTC. This gives the protein CSASLQLSYNEQFF.

The chain couples TRBV6-1 to TRBJ2-1; D possibly corresponds to TRBD1 (5 bases). This CDR3 contains 13 residues. Deletions cut 4 bases from V and 5 bases from J, with 9 bases between. Germline V gene lookup returns CDR1 MNHNS and CDR2 SASEGT. The CDR3 here is CASSGSGHNEQFF. The CDR3 coding sequence is TGTGCCAGCAGTGGTTCAGGGCACAATGAGCAGTTCTTC.

This chain links TRBV20-1 with TRBJ2-5, with D possibly matching TRBD2 (7 bases). Germline V gives CDR1 DFQATT, CDR2 SNEGSKA (reference sequence). Trimming stripped 6 bases from V and 1 base from J, with 18 bases between. The CDR3 has 15 amino acids. The CDR3 DNA sequence: TGCAGTGCCAGAAGGGGGGGCCCCACCCAAGAGACCCAGTACTTC. The encoded protein is CSARRGGPTQETQYF.

This clonotype was seen repeatedly, ten times or more. The genes are TRBV11-2 and TRBJ2-7; possible D gene TRBD1, 6 bases. The length of the CDR3 is 14 residues. CDR1 and CDR2 (germline): SGHAT, FQNNGV. Trimming stripped 5 bases from V and 1 base from J, with 12 bases between. DNA of the CDR3: TGTGCCAGCAGCGTAGTAAGGGGGTCCTACGAGCAGTACTTC. Residues: CASSVVRGSYEQYF.

This clonotype has only a few counts. The chain uses TRBV10-3 and TRBJ2-5; 8 bases are a match to TRBD2. CDR1 and CDR2 from the germline V gene are ENHRY and SYGVKD. This CDR3 is 20 amino acids long. The trim removed 0 bases at V and 1 base at J, leaving 16 bases unmatched. CDR3 sequence: CAISESIAASGLALQETQYF. CDR3 bases: TGTGCCATCAGTGAGTCGATTGCGGCTAGCGGGTTGGCGCTCCAAGAGACCCAGTACTTC.

Many counts were recorded for this clonotype. The junction and the germline gene differ at one end; a read error may be behind it. The chain uses TRBV5-1 and TRBJ2-1; D remains unclear. Germline lookup yields CDR1 SGHRS and CDR2 YFSETQ. This CDR3 has 14 residues. CDR3 residues: CASSLFGSGNEQFF. The DNA for the CDR3 is TGTGCCAGCAGTTTATTTGGTTCGGGCAATGAGCAGTTCTTC.

This clonotype was counted many times. CDR3 coding DNA: TGTGCCAGCAGCCTCCCCCCGGGATCGATCAATGAGCAGTTCTTC. Residues: CASSLPPGSINEQFF. The rearrangement links TRBV5-6 to TRBJ2-1, with D tentatively TRBD2 (5 bases). This CDR3 is built from 15 residues. Germline CDR1 reads SGHDT; CDR2 reads YYEEEE. The germline V and J ends were trimmed by 4 bases and 6 bases, with 17 bases remaining between them.

This clonotype was counted only a few times. This sequence joins TRBV15 and TRBJ2-3, with D unclear. There are 12 residues in the CDR3. Germline values: CDR1 LNHNV, CDR2 YYDKDF (reference sequence). V shed 0 bases and J shed 7 bases, with 5 bases lying between them. The CDR3 DNA reads TGTGCCACCAGCAGAGATGCGTATACGCAGTATTTT. Protein: CATSRDAYTQYF.

The chain combines TRBV20-1 with TRBJ2-1, with TRBD2 matching over 11 bases. The J segment lost 12 bases and the V segment lost 5 bases, leaving 6 bases of the junction unmatched. The CDR3 is made up of 12 amino acids. CDR1 and CDR2 from the germline V gene are DFQATT and SNEGSKA (reference sequence). The CDR3 sequence is CSAVSGRAGQFF. CDR3 bases: TGCAGTGCTGTTAGCGGGAGGGCCGGGCAGTTCTTC.

This clonotype was seen a handful of times. This chain links TRBV6-2 or TRBV6-3 with TRBJ1-1; 7 bases map to TRBD1. The V segment lost 6 bases and the J segment 0 bases; nucleotides outside the gene matches: 7. The CDR3 covers 15 residues. Looked up from germline, CDR1 is MNHEY and CDR2 is SVGEGT. Here the CDR3 reads CASRETDRVNTEAFF. The CDR3 DNA follows: TGTGCCAGCAGGGAAACCGACAGGGTGAACACTGAAGCTTTCTTT.

This clonotype was seen more than once but under ten times. V usage is TRBV7-9 and J usage is TRBJ2-7; 7 bases agree with TRBD2. CDR3 length: 14 residues. Germline CDR1 reads SEHNR; CDR2 reads FQNEAQ (reference sequence). V was pared by 5 bases and J by 0 bases, with 4 bases of the junction left unmatched. DNA for the CDR3: TGTGCCAGCAGCCTTGGGGACTACTCCTACGAGCAGTACTTC. The encoded protein is CASSLGDYSYEQYF. Full variable domain (missing parts from reference TRBV7-9 and TRBJ2-7): DTGVSQNPRHKITKRGQNVTFRCDPISEHNRLYWYRQTLGQGPEFLTYFQNEAQLEKSRLLSDRFSAERPKGSFSTLEIQRTEQGDSAMYLCASSLGDYSYEQYFGPGTRLTVT.

This clonotype has only a few counts. The chain combines TRBV18 with TRBJ2-2; TRBD2 matches at 9 bases. Looked up from germline, CDR1 is KGHSH and CDR2 is LQKENI. The CDR3 sequence is 16 residues long. J gave up 3 bases and V 2 bases, and 4 bases lay outside the gene matches. The CDR3 sequence is CASSPRTSEHTGELFF. CDR3 nucleotides: TGTGCCAGCTCACCAAGGACTAGCGAGCACACCGGGGAGCTGTTTTTT.